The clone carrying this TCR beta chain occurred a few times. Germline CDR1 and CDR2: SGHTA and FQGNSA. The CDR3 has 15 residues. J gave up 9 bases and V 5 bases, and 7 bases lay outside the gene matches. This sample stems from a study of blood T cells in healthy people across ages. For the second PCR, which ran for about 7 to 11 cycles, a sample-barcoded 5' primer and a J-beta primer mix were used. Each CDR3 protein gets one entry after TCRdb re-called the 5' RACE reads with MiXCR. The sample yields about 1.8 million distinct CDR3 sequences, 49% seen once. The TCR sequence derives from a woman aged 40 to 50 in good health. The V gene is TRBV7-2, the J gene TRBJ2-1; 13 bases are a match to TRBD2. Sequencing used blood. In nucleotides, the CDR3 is TGTGCCAGCAGCCAGACTAGCGGGGGGATTGGTGAGCAGTTCTTC. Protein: CASSQTSGGIGEQFF.